This T cell receptor beta chain was found in a study of cytomegalovirus exposure and HLA in healthy donors. Study-level information: Most genotyped donors, 81% of some 400, had Caucasian-associated genetic ancestry. Study-level results: The study designated fewer than 200 TCR beta chains cytomegalovirus-associated.

Researchers ran the PCR with 60 Vbeta and 13 Jbeta primers. Generated by immunoSEQ multiplex PCR, the TCRdb table keeps only in-frame clones and is missing some. The table has more than 100,000 clones, roughly 80% seen once; the top ten hold approximately 30%. Of note for this clone: Its antigen is currently unknown.

The germline V gene has CDR1 MGHRA and CDR2 YSYEKL. There are 13 residues in the CDR3. Unmatched junction bases numbered 2, after V lost 5 bases and J lost 5 bases. The chain is built from TRBV4-1 and TRBJ1-5, with TRBD1 matching 8 bases. The source of this sequence is a man aged 55 to 70 in good health and CMV-seropositive. Sample: PBMCs. This CDR3 reads CASSLTGDQPQHF. The DNA for the CDR3 is TGCGCCAGCAGCTTGACAGGGGATCAGCCCCAGCATTTT.